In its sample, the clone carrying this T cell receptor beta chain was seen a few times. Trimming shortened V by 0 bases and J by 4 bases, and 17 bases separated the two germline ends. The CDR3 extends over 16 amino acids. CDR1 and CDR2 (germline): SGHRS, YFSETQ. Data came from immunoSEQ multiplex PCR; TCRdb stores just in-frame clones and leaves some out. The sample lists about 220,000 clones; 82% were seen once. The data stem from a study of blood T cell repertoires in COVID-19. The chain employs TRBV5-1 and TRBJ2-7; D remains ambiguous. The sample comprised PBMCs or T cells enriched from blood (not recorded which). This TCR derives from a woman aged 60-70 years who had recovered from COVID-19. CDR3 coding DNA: TGCGCCAGCAGCTTGGCCCCTTTTGAAGCTGGTTACGAGCAGTACTTC. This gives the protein CASSLAPFEAGYEQYF.